This TCR beta chain appears in the sequencing data of a study of blood T cell repertoires in COVID-19 (dated by TCRdb to about 2020). General notes on the study: Collaborator samples came from the United States, Italy and Spain and covered acute and convalescent phases of COVID-19. The material from the prospective study consisted of cDNA or gDNA derived from T cells, B-cell-depleted T cells, or PBMCs. The dataset comprised deeply sampled blood TCRbeta repertoires from subjects exposed to, actively infected with, or recovered from COVID-19. The repertoires were released in a freely available public database intended as a resource for research on the immune response to SARS-CoV-2. Samples came from the ongoing ImmuneRACE study (first 160 participants) plus 1,254 subjects from 6 global collaborators. A de-identified subject ID, COVID-19 status, age in years and sex were almost always included in the sample metadata. HLA class I and class II types, where available, came from metadata supplied by the sample provider rather than from assay-based typing. Results and caveats for the whole study, not just this receptor: How much clinical and demographic metadata was included differed by source and by participant, and the metadata was provided uncurated.

TCRbeta CDR3 regions were amplified from genomic DNA using the immunoSEQ Assay, a bias-controlled multiplex PCR. The source study handled its data this way. The number of nucleated cells in each sample was estimated by amplification of reference gene primers within the assay. Sequence reads were collapsed and filtered to measure the absolute abundance of every unique TCRbeta CDR3 rearrangement. For each sample, productive Simpson clonality was calculated as the square root of Simpson's diversity index across productive rearrangements. TCRdb provides this immuneACCESS table in a form limited to in-frame rearrangements. Some clones are lacking; in checked studies, under half of them reflect an unresolved V gene, and why the rest are absent is not known. The V and J calls and clone size were taken over from that table, and D and trimming were inferred from the DNA. A total of roughly 62,000 clones appear in this sample, around 80% of them only once. The ten largest clones take up 18% of the sample.

Looking up the germline V gene yields CDR1 SGHVS and CDR2 FQNEAQ. V is shortened by 3 bases, J by 4 bases, and the region joining them spans 9 bases. The CDR3, from cysteine to phenylalanine, totals 13 residues. Just the 39-base CDR3 DNA is kept, in frame starting at base 1. The collaborating institutions used their own protocols to collect whole blood in K2EDTA tubes. For TCRbeta analysis, collaborators shipped samples in one of three forms: frozen whole blood, isolated PBMCs, or DNA extracted from either of those sample types. About this clone: Its recognized antigen is unknown. No base-level quality is on record; no much larger clone is a single base apart.

Sequencing was carried out using peripheral blood. The sequence links TRBV7-8 to TRBJ1-2; matching of 6 bases hints at TRBD1 as the D gene. This clonotype originated in a man between 60 and 75 years old with acute or convalescent COVID-19. The bases are TGTGCCAGCAGCTTGGACAGTCTCTATGGCTACACCTTC. Its protein product is CASSLDSLYGYTF.